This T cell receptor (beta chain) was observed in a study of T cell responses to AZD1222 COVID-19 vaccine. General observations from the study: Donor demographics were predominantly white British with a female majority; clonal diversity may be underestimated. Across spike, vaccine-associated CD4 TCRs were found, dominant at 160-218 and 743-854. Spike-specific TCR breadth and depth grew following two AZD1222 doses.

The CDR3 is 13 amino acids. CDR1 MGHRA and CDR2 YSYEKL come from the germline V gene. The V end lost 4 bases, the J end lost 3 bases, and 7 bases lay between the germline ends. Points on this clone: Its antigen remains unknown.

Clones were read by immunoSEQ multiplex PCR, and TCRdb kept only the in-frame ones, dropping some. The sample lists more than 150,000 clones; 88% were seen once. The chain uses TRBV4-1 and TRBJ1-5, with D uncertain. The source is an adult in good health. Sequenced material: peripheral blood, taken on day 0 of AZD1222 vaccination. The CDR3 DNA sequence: TGCGCCAGCAGCCGGGCGAACAATCAGCCCCAGCATTTT. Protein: CASSRANNQPQHF.